Each of the 5 T cell receptor beta chains below was sequenced from the same sample in a study of T-cell reconstitution after alpha-beta-depleted transplantation in children. Unique molecular identifiers tagged the TCRbeta library. TCRdb redid the calling of the PCR reads with MiXCR, one entry per CDR3 protein. The table records around 15,000 distinct CDR3 sequences, 4.5% to 6.5% of them present only once. Sequencing was performed on PBMCs, taken before TCRalphabeta/CD19-depleted stem cell transplant. These receptors were obtained from a boy younger than 18 with acute lymphoblastic leukemia, due to receive a stem cell transplant.

This clonotype was detected ten times or more. The V and J genes are TRBV6-2 or TRBV6-3 and TRBJ2-1; 8 nucleotides match TRBD2. This CDR3 region has 17 residues. With V trimmed by 6 bases and J by 4 bases, 14 bases remained unmatched. Germline V gives CDR1 MNHEY, CDR2 SVGEGT. CDR3 region: CASSGGGRFAVYNEQFF. In nucleotides, the CDR3 is TGTGCCAGCAGCGGCGGCGGGAGGTTTGCAGTGTACAATGAGCAGTTCTTC.

This clonotype appeared a few times. The CDR3: CACTNLPIGTPSGDTQYF. CDR3 sequence (DNA): TGTGCCTGCACCAACTTACCCATCGGGACTCCATCGGGAGATACGCAGTATTTT. V usage is TRBV3-1 and J usage is TRBJ2-3; a possible D gene is TRBD2 (6 bases). This CDR3 has 18 residues. The ends were cut back, 11 bases at V and 5 bases at J, with 32 bases in the middle. The germline V gene encodes CDR1 LGHDT and CDR2 YNNKEL (reference sequence).

This clonotype was detected ten times or more. CDR3 DNA sequence: TGTGCCACCAGCAGAGGAAGATATTCGGGAGATACGCAGTATTTT. Encoded protein: CATSRGRYSGDTQYF. The chain uses TRBV15 and TRBJ2-3; D unresolved. CDR1 and CDR2 from the germline V gene are LNHNV and YYDKDF (reference sequence). The CDR3 is 15 amino acids. The V end lost 1 base, the J end lost 5 bases, and 13 bases lay between the germline ends.

This clonotype was picked up a small number of times. The rearrangement uses TRBV14 and TRBJ1-2; a weak D match, TRBD1 (5 bases). Germline lookup yields CDR1 SGHDN and CDR2 FVKESK. V was pared by 0 bases and J by 2 bases, with 13 bases between. The CDR3 consists of 16 residues. DNA for the CDR3: TGTGCCAGCAGCCAAGATCGCGGGGGAAGGAACTATGGCTACACCTTC. Translating it yields CASSQDRGGRNYGYTF. The full variable domain, with the rest looked up from reference TRBV14 and TRBJ1-2, is EAGVTQFPSHSVIEKGQTVTLRCDPISGHDNLYWYRRVMGKEIKFLLHFVKESKQDESGMPNNRFLAERTGGTYSTLKVQPAELEDSGVYFCASSQDRGGRNYGYTFGSGTRLTVV.

This clonotype was seen ten or more times. V and J are TRBV28 and TRBJ1-2, with 8 bases fitting TRBD1. Looked up from germline, CDR1 is MDHEN and CDR2 is SYDVKM. V gave up 9 bases and J gave up 0 bases; unmatched junction bases: 6. The CDR3 extends over 14 amino acids. CDR3 in DNA: TGTGCCAGTTCAGCGACAGGGGCTAACTATGGCTACACCTTC. Its protein is CASSATGANYGYTF.